A single sample gave rise to the 25 T cell receptor delta chains below, sequenced in a study of γδ T cells in repeated Plasmodium falciparum infection listed by TCRdb under 2021. For bulk TCR repertoire analysis, Vgamma9/Vdelta2+ and Vdelta2-negative gammadelta T cell populations were isolated by flow sorting from peripheral blood mononuclear cells. Libraries came from multiplex PCR. These reads were obtained on an Illumina MiSeq. Clonotypes were called again by TCRdb from the public reads via CATT, and duplicate nucleotide sequences were then merged into one entry. The sample yields about 51,000 delta-chain clones; roughly 1.9% were counted once. Approximately 25% of the sample rests with the top ten. Input material: gamma-delta T cells from blood. These receptors all stem from a pool of human donors (malaria-infected and uninfected, not separated).

This clone showed up many times. The TCRdb record carries a much larger clone's protein, which differs from this DNA's translation at residue 7; a read error is the likely cause, and the protein listed here is the DNA translation. The chain couples TRDV3 to TRDJ1, with 9 bases that match TRDD3. As TCRdb names no J gene, one was assigned here on the basis of a DNA match to germline. Germline V CDR1 and CDR2: TVYSNPD, GDNSRS (reference sequence). The J segment lost 3 bases and the V segment lost 4 bases, leaving 24 bases of the junction unmatched. The CDR3 is 19 residues long. In DNA form, the CDR3 reads TGTGCCTCCCCCTACGAGCCGAGGTTCTGGGGATACGGATCCGATAAACTCATCTTT. It yields the protein CASPYEPRFWGYGSDKLIF.

To note about this clone: This likely stems from a read error, as it lies one base from a far larger clone. Other DNA sequences in the sample encode the same CDR3. The chain combines TRDV1 with TRDJ1; 7 bases fit TRDD2. TCRdb offers no J gene call, so here the DNA was matched to germline to obtain one. The CDR3 runs to 20 residues. The germline CDR1 and CDR2 sequences are TSWWSYY and QGS. After removal of 2 bases from V and 2 bases from J, the junction contained 20 bases not matched to a gene. The CDR3 DNA reads TGTGCTCTTGGGGAAATAGGGGCCTTCCTCCGCCGGTCCCTTACCGATAAACTCATCTTT. It yields the protein CALGEIGAFLRRSLTDKLIF.

A few counts support this clone. TCRdb pairs this DNA with a much larger clone's protein that differs at residue 11, likely a read error; the protein shown was translated from the DNA. This chain uses TRDV2 with TRDJ1, with a possible D match to TRDD3 (5 bases). Germline loops: CDR1 GEAIGNYY, CDR2 EKD. This CDR3 is built from 15 residues. The CDR3 sequence: CACERRGALTNKLIF. The CDR3 region has the DNA TGTGCCTGTGAGCGGCGGGGGGCCCTCACCAATAAACTCATCTTT.

This clone was observed many times. TCRdb's listed protein matches a much larger clone and diverges from this DNA's translation at residue 17, likely through a read error; the protein shown comes from the DNA. V and J are TRDV3 and TRDJ1; 11 nucleotides agree with TRDD3. The germline gives CDR1 TVYSNPD, CDR2 GDNSRS (reference sequence). V was clipped by 3 bases and J by 6 bases; unmatched bases: 30. The CDR3 totals 21 residues. The CDR3 loop is CAFPRGLPRNWGIVATNKLIF. The CDR3 nucleotides are TGTGCCTTCCCGCGGGGCCTTCCCCGAAACTGGGGGATAGTAGCGACCAATAAACTCATCTTT.

This clone was picked up many times. The likely explanation is a read error, given a far larger clone one base away. At the DNA level, this CDR3 is encoded by other sequences in the same sample as well. The V and J genes are TRDV2 and TRDJ1; D remains ambiguous. The J gene was not available in TCRdb and was assigned here by matching the DNA to germline segments. V shed 1 base and J shed 0 bases, with 17 bases lying between them. The CDR3 consists of 17 residues. CDR1 is GEAIGNYY, CDR2 EKD, per germline. CDR3 loop: CACDTVDKGTHTDKLIF. The CDR3 DNA sequence: TGTGCCTGTGACACTGTCGATAAAGGTACACACACCGATAAACTCATCTTT.

Points on this clone: TCRdb pairs this DNA with a much larger clone's protein that differs at residue 4, likely a read error; the protein shown was translated from the DNA. The rearrangement links TRDV2 to TRDJ1; TRDD3 aligns across 13 bases. The J gene is not listed in TCRdb, so it was assigned here from a DNA match to germline. The V and J ends lost 5 bases and 0 bases, in that order; junction bases with no gene match: 23. The CDR3 has 22 residues. Germline-derived CDR1 and CDR2 are GEAIGNYY and EKD. The CDR3: CACGIITGGYGQTSQDTDKLIF. CDR3 nucleotides: TGTGCCTGTGGCATTATAACTGGGGGATACGGACAAACCTCACAAGACACCGATAAACTCATCTTT.

Turning to this clone: A single base is all that separates this from a far larger clone, so a read error is likely. The DNA is left out, because the CDR3 cannot be placed on it with certainty; the CDR3 is given as TCRdb lists it. The chain carries TRDV1 and TRDJ1; TRDD3, the table's D call, lacks a check against the DNA. The CDR3 contains 21 residues when both ends are counted. CDR1 TSWWSYY and CDR2 QGS come from the germline V gene. CDR3 residues: CALGDPSPYWGIGSRLDKLIF.

In this sample, this clone turned up many times. TCRdb's listed protein matches a much larger clone and diverges from this DNA's translation at residue 12, likely through a read error; the protein shown comes from the DNA. The V gene is TRDV3, the J gene TRDJ1, with a tentative D call TRDD2 (6 bases). Germline CDR1 reads TVYSNPD; CDR2 reads GDNSRS (reference sequence). The CDR3 loop spans 18 amino acids. Trimming left V 5 bases short and J 1 base short, with 29 bases between. CDR3 in DNA: TGTGCCGCTGGGCCTTCCCACGGGTCCCCCTTCCCCACCGATAAACTCATCTTT. Residues: CAAGPSHGSPFPTDKLIF.

This clone was detected many times. TCRdb has a much larger clone's protein, which differs at residue 16 from the translation of this DNA, likely because of a read error; what is shown is the protein translated from the DNA. The V gene is TRDV2; the J gene was not called; the tabulated D call, TRDD3, remains unverified against the DNA. Germline CDR1 reads GEAIGNYY; CDR2 reads EKD. The CDR3 has 18 residues. In nucleotides, the CDR3 is TGTGCCTGTGACACCGGAGTAGGGGGATACTTCTACACCGATAAACGCATCTTT. Protein sequence: CACDTGVGGYFYTDKRIF.

This clone turned up a few times. Since a far larger clone is one base different, this is likely a read error. Distinct nucleotide sequences in the sample also encode this CDR3. V gene assignment gives TRDV1, but the J gene was left uncalled; TRDD3, the table's D call, was not compared with the DNA. Per the germline V gene, CDR1 is TSWWSYY and CDR2 is QGS. This CDR3 is 26 amino acids long. The CDR3 coding sequence is TGTGCTCTTGGGGAACGAACGATTGTCCTACCGATGAGAGGGGGATACGCCGTTTTATACACCGATAAGCTCATCTTT. It encodes CALGERTIVLPMRGGYAVLYTDKLIF.

This clone was observed at least ten times. TCRdb's listed protein matches a much larger clone and diverges from this DNA's translation at residue 14, likely through a read error; the protein shown comes from the DNA. V gene TRDV1 combines with J gene TRDJ1, with D perhaps given as TRDD2 or TRDD3 (7 bases each). No J gene was available from TCRdb, and it was assigned here by a germline match of the DNA. V was trimmed by 4 bases and J by 0 bases, leaving 36 bases between them. Germline-derived CDR1 and CDR2 are TSWWSYY and QGS. The CDR3 covers 23 residues. CDR3 sequence reads: CALGAPYEFLLWGVGAYTDKLIF. DNA for the CDR3: TGTGCTCTTGGGGCACCCTATGAATTCCTACTCTGGGGGGTAGGAGCTTACACCGATAAACTCATCTTT.

This clone has more than one count but fewer than ten. The protein TCRdb lists belongs to a much larger clone and differs from this DNA's translation at residue 13, which points to a read error; the protein shown is made from the DNA. There is no J gene call, but TRDV3 is given as the V gene. This CDR3 is 15 amino acids long. Germline loops: CDR1 TVYSNPD, CDR2 GDNSRS (reference sequence). This CDR3 is CAFAREGPGTDKFIF. The CDR3 region has the DNA TGTGCCTTTGCCCGTGAGGGCCCTGGAACCGATAAATTCATCTTT.

Regarding this clone: The protein recorded in TCRdb matches a much larger clone and deviates from this DNA's translation at residue 5, suggesting a read error; the protein here is obtained by translating the DNA. The V call is TRDV1, the J call TRDJ1; 11 bases map to TRDD3. The J gene, missing from TCRdb, was assigned here through DNA to germline matching. The V gene's germline CDR1 is TSWWSYY and CDR2 QGS. The CDR3 runs to 22 residues. J gave up 0 bases and V 4 bases, and 22 bases lay outside the gene matches. The CDR3, as DNA: TGTGCTCTTGGGGTGGGCTTCCTTTGGGGGATACGCTGGTTTCTTTACACCGATAAACTCATCTTT. This translates into CALGVGFLWGIRWFLYTDKLIF.

Notes on this clone: The likely explanation is a read error, given a far larger clone one base away. Other DNA sequences in this sample translate to the same CDR3. The chain joins TRDV3 to TRDJ1; D is uncertain. TCRdb supplies no J gene; here it was assigned by aligning the nucleotide sequence to germline. CDR3 length: 23 residues. In germline, CDR1 is TVYSNPD, CDR2 GDNSRS (reference sequence). Trimming stripped 5 bases from V and 0 bases from J, with 43 bases between. CDR3 coding DNA: TGTGCCAGACGAGAACTACAGCCTTACCCCATCCCCCTCAAAGCCCCGTACACCGATAAACTCATCTTT. Its protein is CARRELQPYPIPLKAPYTDKLIF.

Comment on this clone: TCRdb shows a much larger clone's protein in place of this DNA's translation, and the two differ at residue 3, likely through a read error; the protein shown is translated from the DNA. This chain joins TRDV3 and TRDJ1; D is possibly TRDD2 (5 bases). Trimming took off 4 bases at V and 3 bases at J, with 15 bases between the two ends. The germline gives CDR1 TVYSNPD, CDR2 GDNSRS (reference sequence). The CDR3 consists of 13 residues. The CDR3 sequence: CASSPGRADKLIF. DNA for the CDR3: TGTGCCTCTTCCCCCGGCCGGGCCGATAAACTCATCTTT.

This clone was detected only a few times. The likely explanation is a read error, given a far larger clone one base away. The same CDR3 can be traced to other DNA sequences in this sample. The J gene has no call, while the V gene is TRAV38-2/DV8; whether TRDD3, the table's D call, matches the DNA was not checked. The CDR3 contains 20 residues. Per germline, CDR1 TSESDYY and CDR2 QEAYKQQN. The CDR3 loop reads CAYRNKPAYWGIRGAGKLIF. The CDR3 DNA sequence: TGTGCTTATAGGAACAAACCTGCGTACTGGGGGATACGGGGCGCCGGTAAGCTCATCTTT.

Concerning this clone itself: The TCRdb record carries a much larger clone's protein, which differs from this DNA's translation at residue 20; a read error is the likely cause, and the protein listed here is the DNA translation. The genes are TRDV1 and TRDJ1, with 8 bases identical to TRDD3. TCRdb lists no J gene, so it was determined here by aligning the DNA to germline. V lost 3 bases to trimming and J lost 3 bases; unmatched junction nucleotides: 36. There are 25 residues in the CDR3. Per germline, CDR1 TSWWSYY and CDR2 QGS. CDR3 loop: CALGDKVSYVPRRHYWGYFADKLIF. The CDR3 nucleotides are TGTGCTCTTGGGGATAAGGTATCCTACGTGCCCAGGCGTCATTACTGGGGATACTTCGCCGATAAACTCATCTTT.

This clone came up many times. The chain is built from TRDV1 and TRDJ1; 9 bases align to TRDD3. Trimming removed 0 bases from V and 8 bases from J; junction bases left unmatched: 16. Germline CDR1 TSWWSYY, CDR2 QGS. The CDR3 covers 18 residues. DNA of the CDR3: TGTGCTCTTGGGGAACTAACCCCTACAACGAGGGGATACGCGAAACTCATCTTT. Protein product: CALGELTPTTRGYAKLIF.

This clone was counted only a few times. A far bigger clonotype differs at one base, so this is likely a read error. The sample contains more than one DNA sequence encoding this CDR3. The chain carries TRDV1 and TRDJ1; 8 bases line up with TRDD3. TCRdb supplies no J gene; here it was assigned by aligning the nucleotide sequence to germline. The CDR3 is 21 amino acids. With V trimmed by 5 bases and J by 0 bases, 23 bases remained unmatched. Germline CDR1 TSWWSYY, CDR2 QGS. CDR3 region: CALGKVLLWWGIPFYTDKLIF. In DNA, the CDR3 is TGTGCTCTTGGGAAGGTTCTGCTTTGGTGGGGGATCCCTTTCTACACCGATAAACTCATCTTT.

This clone was detected only a few times. For this DNA, TCRdb reports the protein of a much larger clone, which diverges at residue 21, most likely from a read error; the protein presented here is translated directly from the DNA. The rearrangement joins TRDV1 to TRDJ1; 9 positions match TRDD3. TCRdb gives no J gene; it was assigned here by matching the DNA to germline. Germline CDR1 is TSWWSYY and CDR2 is QGS. There are 24 residues in the CDR3. The CDR3 DNA follows: TGTGCTCTTGGGGAAGACCTGTGTTCTCGGGGATACGCTTTCGGTAAAAAGTACACCGATAGACTCATCTTT. Residues: CALGEDLCSRGYAFGKKYTDRLIF.

As concerns this clone: The protein given by TCRdb reflects a much larger clone and differs at residue 3 from this DNA's translation, likely from a read error; the protein shown is the DNA's translation. The V call is TRDV3, the J call TRDJ1; 9 nucleotides line up with TRDD3. The J gene, missing from TCRdb, was assigned here through DNA to germline matching. Germline-derived CDR1 and CDR2 are TVYSNPD and GDNSRS (reference sequence). V dropped 5 bases and J dropped 3; count of bases not matched to a gene: 13. This CDR3 region has 15 residues. This chain's CDR3 is CALGWVLGDPDKLIF. CDR3 bases: TGTGCCCTTGGGTGGGTACTGGGGGACCCCGATAAACTCATCTTT.

This clone was seen many times. A much larger clone lies a single base off, so this may be a read error. The chain employs TRDV2 and TRDJ1, with 9 bases identical to TRDD3. Because TCRdb records no J gene, it was assigned here through a match of the DNA to germline. CDR1 and CDR2 from the germline V gene are GEAIGNYY and EKD. J gave up 1 base and V 3 bases, and 23 bases lay outside the gene matches. The CDR3 extends over 21 amino acids. The CDR3 loop is CACDPPAFHTGDTGSTDKLIF. DNA of the CDR3: TGTGCCTGTGACCCGCCGGCCTTCCACACTGGGGATACGGGGTCCACCGATAAACTCATCTTT.

This clone was observed many times. CDR3 loop: CALGNGLYWGKAGSTDKLIF. The CDR3 nucleotides are TGTGCTCTTGGGAACGGCCTGTACTGGGGGAAGGCTGGGTCCACCGATAAACTCATCTTT. V usage is TRDV1 and J usage is TRDJ1; 9 nucleotides line up with TRDD3. V lost 5 bases and J lost 1; bases outside the gene matches: 20. Per germline, CDR1 TSWWSYY and CDR2 QGS. CDR3 length: 20 residues.

This clone came up many times. The J gene is TRDJ1, the V gene TRDV1; TRDD3 matches at 8 bases. Here the J gene came from matching the DNA to germline, since TCRdb omits it. The CDR3 has 16 amino acids. The V gene end was trimmed by 8 bases and the J gene end by 4 bases; junction bases not matched to a gene: 15. Germline loops: CDR1 TSWWSYY, CDR2 QGS. CDR3 nucleotide sequence: TGTGCTCTTACGGGGTTCTACTGGGGGGAAAGCGATAAACTCATCTTT. This codes for CALTGFYWGESDKLIF.

This clone has at least ten counts. TCRdb's protein for this DNA is that of a much larger clone and differs from the translation at residue 5, likely a read error; the protein shown is the DNA translation. The rearrangement uses TRDV1 and TRDJ1; D remains ambiguous. There are 17 residues in the CDR3. V dropped 4 bases and J dropped 3 bases, with 21 bases sitting between them. Looked up from germline, CDR1 is TSWWSYY and CDR2 is QGS. The CDR3 spells CALGGPIKRRYADKLIF. CDR3 DNA: TGTGCTCTTGGGGGACCTATAAAACGCCGTTACGCCGATAAACTCATCTTT.